This TCR beta chain comes out of a study of blood T cells in healthy people across ages. V shed 7 bases and J shed 3 bases, with 14 bases lying between them. Germline CDR1 reads SNHLY; CDR2 reads FYNNEI. CDR3 length: 14 residues. Combining a sample-barcoded 5' primer with a J-beta primer mix, a second PCR ran for about 7 to 11 cycles. MiXCR was run by TCRdb on the 5' RACE reads, yielding one entry per CDR3 protein. Among approximately 1,000,000 distinct CDR3 sequences listed, 35% to 45% were seen once. The receptor's source is a man younger than 35 in good health. Sequenced: blood. The genes are TRBV2 and TRBJ2-3; D may be TRBD2 (6 bases). CDR3 coding DNA: TGTGCCAGCACCCCGTCGGGGGTAACAGATACGCAGTATTTT. It translates to CASTPSGVTDTQYF.